This TCR beta chain was identified in a study of post-analysis software for immune sequencing data. Looking at the study overall: Recorded disease courses covered relapsing-remitting, secondary progressive and progressive-relapsing multiple sclerosis. Some patients had no subtype annotation.

Unique molecular identifiers tagged the TCR beta cDNA libraries. Between about 0.95 and 11 million T cells gave rise to 500,000 to 600,000 cDNA molecules. TCRdb re-analysed the PCR reads in MiXCR, keeping a single row per CDR3 protein. Of roughly 650,000 distinct CDR3 sequences in the sample, around 64% were seen once. Study findings and constraints: For normalized Chao1 diversity, multiple sclerosis patients scored significantly lower than controls did. F measure grouped same-batch samples tightly together. Patients carried roughly five TRBV segments more frequently than controls did, and TRBV5-6, TRBV5-1 and TRBV20-1 were among them.

The CDR3 is 11 residues long. V shed 5 bases and J shed 6 bases, with 5 bases lying between them. The germline gives CDR1 MNHEY, CDR2 SMNVEV (reference sequence). This clonotype was seen only a few times. Its antigen remains unidentified. Sequencing was done on a sample of blood. The V call is TRBV27, the J call TRBJ2-4; no clear D. This receptor was obtained from a girl aged 2 to 9 with multiple sclerosis. Here the CDR3 DNA reads TGTGCCAGCAGTCACGGAAACATTCAGTACTTC. As protein: CASSHGNIQYF.